The 20 T cell receptor beta chains below all came from one sample that was sequenced in a study of blood T cell repertoires in COVID-19. TCRdb keeps only in-frame clones here, not all; method: immunoSEQ multiplex PCR. The table has approximately 450,000 clones, nearly 90% seen once; the top ten hold around 1.8%. The sequenced material came from PBMCs or T cells enriched from blood (not recorded which). Receptor source: a woman between 18 and 29 years old with acute COVID-19.

V is TRBV5-5 and J is TRBJ1-2; D uncertain. Germline V lookup: CDR1 SGHKS, CDR2 YYEKEE (reference sequence). This CDR3 contains 15 residues. V lost 0 bases and J 4 bases, leaving 13 bases between the germline ends. The CDR3 DNA reads as TGTGCCAGCAGCTTGGAGCTCCTTTTAACCTATGGCTACACCTTC. It translates to CASSLELLLTYGYTF.

V and J are TRBV29-1 and TRBJ1-4; the D gene is possibly TRBD1 (6 bases). Germline CDR1 is SQVTM and CDR2 is ANQGSEA. V was clipped by 4 bases and J by 6 bases, with 15 bases between them. The CDR3 has 14 residues. The CDR3 coding sequence is TGCAGCGTTGTTATCTTGGGGGCTCATGAAAAACTGTTTTTT. Translated, it gives CSVVILGAHEKLFF.

This chain uses TRBV7-2 with TRBJ2-7; D perhaps matches TRBD2 (6 bases). V dropped 5 bases and J dropped 1 base, with 18 bases sitting between them. The CDR3 length is 16 residues. Germline values: CDR1 SGHTA, CDR2 FQGNSA. CDR3 bases: TGTGCCAGCAGCGCCCCCCCCAGCGGGCCTTCCTACGAGCAGTACTTC. Amino acid sequence: CASSAPPSGPSYEQYF.

The chain recombines TRBV29-1 with TRBJ1-1; D ambiguous. This CDR3 region has 14 residues. Germline CDR1 is SQVTM and CDR2 is ANQGSEA. V was clipped by 0 bases and J by 5 bases, with 13 bases between them. The CDR3 nucleotides are TGCAGCGTTGAAGACACTCTAATGAGAACTGAAGCTTTCTTT. Amino acid sequence: CSVEDTLMRTEAFF.

The gene calls are TRBV28 and TRBJ2-5; TRBD2 is a possible D gene (5 bases). CDR3 size: 12 residues. The V gene's germline CDR1 is MDHEN and CDR2 SYDVKM. Deletions cut 5 bases from V and 7 bases from J, with 11 bases between. The CDR3 nucleotides are TGTGCCAGCAGTCTTGTAGGAGGGACCCAGTACTTC. Amino acid sequence: CASSLVGGTQYF.

CDR3 DNA: TGTGCCAGCAGCTTAGCTAAGTGTATAGGGGAAGAGACCCAGTACTTC. This encodes CASSLAKCIGEETQYF. V usage is TRBV11-2 and J usage is TRBJ2-5; a possible D gene is TRBD1 (5 bases). The CDR3 covers 16 residues. V was shortened by 1 base and J by 3 bases, with 15 bases between the two germline ends. The germline CDR1 and CDR2 sequences are SGHAT and FQNNGV.

The gene calls are TRBV7-8 and TRBJ1-1; 7 bases align to TRBD1. J lost 5 bases, V lost 5 bases, and 5 bases had no gene match. CDR3 length: 13 residues. Germline values: CDR1 SGHVS, CDR2 FQNEAQ. CDR3 in amino acids: CASSPARGTEAFF. CDR3 sequence (DNA): TGTGCCAGCAGCCCAGCCAGGGGGACTGAAGCTTTCTTT.

This chain joins TRBV23-1 and TRBJ1-6, with a weak D call TRBD1 (6 bases). TRBV23-1 is an ORF, with its function uncertain. The CDR3 has 15 residues. V was clipped by 4 bases and J by 9 bases, with 16 bases between them. CDR3 DNA sequence: TGCGCCAGCAGTCTTCCGGGACATGATCCTTCACCCCTCCACTTT. Translated, it gives CASSLPGHDPSPLHF.

This clone appeared a few times. The J gene is TRBJ1-5, the V gene TRBV11-2; D ambiguous. Germline V gene sequence: CDR1 SGHAT, CDR2 FQNNGV. The CDR3 runs 11 residues. Trimming cost V 5 bases and J 5 bases, with 4 bases left between them. The CDR3 nucleotides are TGTGCCAGCAGCCGGGATCAGCCCCAGCATTTT. It encodes CASSRDQPQHF. The whole variable domain, remainder taken from reference TRBV11-2 and TRBJ1-5, is EAGVAQSPRYKIIEKRQSVAFWCNPISGHATLYWYQQILGQGPKLLIQFQNNGVVDDSQLPKDRFSAERLKGVDSTLKIQPAKLEDSAVYLCASSRDQPQHFGDGTRLSIL.

The chain joins TRBV5-1 to TRBJ2-2, with 10 bases lining up with TRBD1. There are 16 residues in the CDR3. Germline values: CDR1 SGHRS, CDR2 YFSETQ. The V and J ends lost 1 base and 5 bases, in that order; junction bases with no gene match: 5. The CDR3 DNA reads TGCGCCAGCAGCTTGATAGGGGGACAGGGGACCGGGGAGCTGTTTTTT. This translates into CASSLIGGQGTGELFF.

The chain has TRBV14 and TRBJ1-2, with a weak D call TRBD1 (6 bases). The CDR3 runs 14 residues. With 4 bases removed from V and 7 bases from J, the gap between germline ends came to 16 bases. CDR1 and CDR2 from the germline V gene are SGHDN and FVKESK. The DNA for the CDR3 is TGTGCCAGCAGCCTACAACAGGGTACAGGTGGCTACACCTTC. Protein product: CASSLQQGTGGYTF.

The V call is TRBV5-1, the J call TRBJ2-5; TRBD2 matches 8 bases. V lost 4 bases, J lost 2 bases, and 10 bases stayed unmatched. Germline assignment: CDR1 SGHRS and CDR2 YFSETQ. CDR3 length: 16 residues. CDR3: CASSPSGPYTQETQYF. CDR3 in DNA: TGCGCCAGCAGCCCTAGCGGGCCTTATACACAAGAGACCCAGTACTTC. Combining the CDR3 with reference TRBV5-1 and TRBJ2-5 gives the whole variable domain KAGVTQTPRYLIKTRGQQVTLSCSPISGHRSVSWYQQTPGQGLQFLFEYFSETQRNKGNFPGRFSGRQFSNSRSEMNVSTLELGDSALYLCASSPSGPYTQETQYFGPGTRLLVL.

The V gene is TRBV5-1, the J gene TRBJ2-1, with 8 bases lining up with TRBD2. The CDR3 extends over 14 amino acids. Germline trimming cut 2 bases from V and 10 bases from J; bases unmatched to any gene: 8. Germline V gene data show CDR1 as SGHRS and CDR2 as YFSETQ. The CDR3 reads CASSFQRGGGEQFF. The DNA for the CDR3 is TGCGCCAGCAGCTTTCAACGGGGGGGTGGAGAGCAGTTCTTC.

The chain joins TRBV30 to TRBJ2-6; tentatively, D is TRBD2 (6 bases). Trimming took 3 bases from V and 3 from J, leaving 15 bases between them. Germline CDR1 reads GTSNPN; CDR2 reads SVGIG (reference sequence). The CDR3 loop spans 16 amino acids. Written as DNA, the CDR3 is TGTGCCTGGAGCGACGGAGGGGCCGATGGGGCCAACGTCCTGACTTTC. It is translated as CAWSDGGADGANVLTF.

The genes are TRBV19 and TRBJ1-6, with 8 bases identical to TRBD1. CDR1 and CDR2 (germline): LNHDA, SQIVND (reference sequence). V lost 4 bases and J lost 10; bases outside the gene matches: 12. This CDR3 is 16 amino acids long. CDR3: CASSRVDRVGLSPLHF. CDR3 in DNA: TGTGCCAGTAGTAGAGTGGACAGGGTGGGTTTGTCACCCCTCCACTTT.

The chain has TRBV7-2 and TRBJ2-2; 7 positions agree with TRBD1. V shed 3 bases and J 2 bases; nucleotides not matched to a gene: 3. Germline V CDR1 and CDR2: SGHTA, FQGNSA. The CDR3 contains 15 residues. The CDR3 loop is CASSFLGGNTGELFF. In nucleotides, the CDR3 is TGTGCCAGCAGCTTCCTAGGGGGCAACACCGGGGAGCTGTTTTTT.

The rearrangement joins TRBV7-2 to TRBJ2-3; D is undetermined. The CDR3 covers 16 residues. CDR1 is SGHTA and CDR2 is FQGNSA in the germline V gene. Trimming cost V 1 base and J 0 bases, with 11 bases left between them. The CDR3 DNA reads TGTGCCAGCAGCTTAGATCCGCTAGAAAGCACAGATACGCAGTATTTT. It codes for CASSLDPLESTDTQYF.

This chain links TRBV18 with TRBJ1-2; maybe TRBD1 (5 bases). The CDR3 has 14 residues. Between the trimmed V and J ends, which lost 5 bases and 2 bases, there was a span of 12 bases. Germline loops: CDR1 KGHSH, CDR2 LQKENI. CDR3 bases: TGTGCCAGCTCATCGGACGGGGGGAACTATGGCTACACCTTC. It encodes CASSSDGGNYGYTF.

This chain links TRBV5-4 with TRBJ1-2; D is perhaps TRBD1 (5 bases). Trimming shortened V by 0 bases and J by 3 bases, and 18 bases separated the two germline ends. Germline V gives CDR1 SGHNT, CDR2 YYREEE (reference sequence). This CDR3 contains 17 residues. This CDR3 reads CASSLGQHDRLYYGYTF. The CDR3 coding sequence is TGTGCCAGCAGCTTGGGACAGCACGATCGATTATACTATGGCTACACCTTC.

The chain is built from TRBV3-1 (or the pseudogene TRBV3-2) and TRBJ1-4; TRBD1 aligns across 7 bases. J was trimmed by 8 bases and V by 4 bases; bases with no gene match: 7. This CDR3 has 14 residues. Germline V gene data show CDR1 as LGHDT and CDR2 as YNNKEL (reference sequence). CDR3 in DNA: TGTGCCAGCAGCCTCAGACAGGGTTGGGAAAAACTGTTTTTT. It encodes CASSLRQGWEKLFF.